This T cell receptor (beta chain) was found in a study of shared clonotypes between healthy human individuals. Findings and limits, study-wide: Collection of samples was limited to blood; tissue repertoires likely differ. Among donors, clonotype sharing was expected to be affected by sequencing depth.

To note about this clone: Its target is unknown.

V lost 1 base, J lost 4 bases, and 6 bases stayed unmatched. Germline V CDR1 and CDR2: SQVTM, ANQGSEA. This CDR3 has 15 amino acids. Original methodology: Filtering differed since immunoSEQ provided only junctions, with no quality scores. The repertoire was sequenced with immunoSEQ multiplex PCR; TCRdb's copy has only in-frame clones and lacks some. V, J and clone size are those of that table, while D and trimming were read from the DNA. The profile shows roughly 95,000 clones, less than 60% of them singletons. Source material: PBMCs. The chain is built from TRBV29-1 and TRBJ1-1, with 10 nucleotides matching TRBD1. The TCR comes from a woman aged 40 to 50 in good health. Some clones in this sample may be carry-over from other donors' samples. CDR3 nucleotide sequence: TGCAGCGTTGAAGCCCTGGACAGGGGGGGCACTGAAGCTTTCTTT. As protein: CSVEALDRGGTEAFF.